The rows below give T cell receptor beta chains drawn from one sample of a study of tumor-infiltrating lymphocytes in localized non-small cell lung cancer. Libraries were prepared by immunoSEQ multiplex PCR; TCRdb keeps only in-frame clonotypes and omits some of them. The sample records about 6,900 clones, just under 75% being singletons. Sequences were obtained from lung tumor tissue. The origin of the receptors is a human donor with non-small cell lung cancer. The CDR3 runs from the conserved cysteine through the conserved F or W. A D gene is named only where the DNA matches it firmly. The size entry is marked missing in some rows and otherwise reads once, few, many or a size class.

13	NA	TRBJ1-2	NA	TRBV6-5	CASTWDTSYGYTF	TGTGCCAGCACCTGGGACACCTCTTATGGCTACACCTTC
14	NA	TRBJ2-3	NA	TRBV2	CASSGPLSTDTQYF	TGTGCCAGCAGTGGCCCCCTTAGCACAGATACGCAGTATTTT
14	NA	TRBJ2-2	NA	TRBV10-3	CAISDGEGAGELFF	TGTGCCATCAGTGATGGGGAGGGGGCCGGGGAGCTGTTTTTT
14	NA	TRBJ2-1	NA	TRBV30	CAWSVGLGTNEQFF	TGTGCCTGGAGTGTTGGTCTGGGAACCAATGAGCAGTTCTTC
13	NA	TRBJ2-6	NA	TRBV7-9	CASLPPAANVLTF	TGTGCCAGCCTCCCGCCTGCGGCCAACGTCCTGACTTTC
15	TRBD1	TRBJ2-7	NA	TRBV10-3	CAISSPGQGLHEQYF	TGTGCCATCAGTAGTCCGGGACAGGGGCTTCACGAGCAGTACTTC
12	NA	TRBJ2-5	NA	TRBV29-1	CSVASSEETQYF	TGCAGCGTTGCATCTTCGGAAGAGACCCAGTACTTC
17	TRBD2	TRBJ2-3	NA	TRBV10-3	CAISEGLGAGGTDTQYF	TGTGCCATCAGTGAGGGTTTAGGAGCGGGAGGGACCGATACGCAGTATTTT
14	NA	TRBJ1-1	few	TRBV15	CATSRDGEYTEAFF	TGTGCCACCAGCAGAGATGGGGAGTACACTGAAGCTTTCTTT
15	TRBD1	TRBJ1-5	once	TRBV6-1	CASSAGTVTDQPQHF	TGTGCCAGCAGTGCCGGGACAGTTACCGATCAGCCCCAGCATTTT
15	TRBD1	TRBJ1-5	NA	TRBV27	CASSPDRDWGQPQHF	TGTGCCAGCAGCCCTGACAGGGATTGGGGTCAGCCCCAGCATTTT